A selection of T cell receptor beta chains follows, all from one sample in a study of vaccination effects on CD4 cells after COVID-19. These receptors lack a known antigen. Sequenced by immunoSEQ multiplex PCR; TCRdb stores in-frame clones only, minus some. The sample contains tens of thousands of clones, around four fifths of which appear only once. This specimen was CD4+ T cells from PBMCs cultured with HCoV-229E spike peptides, taken after COVID-19 vaccination. These receptor sequences come from a human donor who received a COVID-19 vaccine. Both conserved end residues are part of each CDR3. The D gene is left open where the match is weak. Clone size, where shown, is once, few, many, or a class for clones that have expanded.

TRBJ1-4,.,.,TRBV30,TGTGCCTGGGACAGGAGTTATAATGAAAAACTGTTTTTT,CAWDRSYNEKLFF
TRBJ2-5,.,TRBD1,TRBV14,TGTGCCAGCAGCCAAGGGAGGACAGGGACACCCCAAGAGACCCAGTACTTC,CASSQGRTGTPQETQYF
TRBJ1-5,.,.,TRBV4-1,TGCTCCCGGGGCCCGGCAGGCCCATATAGCAATCAGCCCCAGCATTTT,CSRGPAGPYSNQPQHF
TRBJ1-1,.,TRBD1,TRBV4-1,TGCGCCAGCAGCCAAGAGCGACAGGGCACTGAAGCTTTCTTT,CASSQERQGTEAFF
TRBJ1-4,.,.,TRBV7-2,TGTGCCAGCAGCCCTTTTGCGCCTAATGAAAAACTGTTTTTT,CASSPFAPNEKLFF
TRBJ1-6,few,.,TRBV7-2,TGTGCCAGCAGCTTAAGGCGTGACAATTCACCCCTCCACTTT,CASSLRRDNSPLHF
TRBJ2-3,.,TRBD2,TRBV18,TGTGCCAGCTCATCGGGACTAGCGGGGGGAGATACGCAGTATTTT,CASSSGLAGGDTQYF
TRBJ1-4,.,.,TRBV3-1/TRBV3-2,TGTGCCAGCAGCCCCCGTAGGACTAATGAAAAACTGTTTTTT,CASSPRRTNEKLFF
TRBJ2-5,.,.,TRBV24-1,TGTGCCACCAGTGAGGCAGGGCAAGAGACCCAGTACTTC,CATSEAGQETQYF
TRBJ2-2,.,TRBD2,TRBV6-2/TRBV6-3,TGTGCCAGCAGTCTACGTAGCGGGGGTCCCGTCACCGGGGAGCTGTTTTTT,CASSLRSGGPVTGELFF
TRBJ1-2,medium-sized,.,TRBV19,TGTGCCAGTAGTTACATGAACTATGGCTACACCTTC,CASSYMNYGYTF